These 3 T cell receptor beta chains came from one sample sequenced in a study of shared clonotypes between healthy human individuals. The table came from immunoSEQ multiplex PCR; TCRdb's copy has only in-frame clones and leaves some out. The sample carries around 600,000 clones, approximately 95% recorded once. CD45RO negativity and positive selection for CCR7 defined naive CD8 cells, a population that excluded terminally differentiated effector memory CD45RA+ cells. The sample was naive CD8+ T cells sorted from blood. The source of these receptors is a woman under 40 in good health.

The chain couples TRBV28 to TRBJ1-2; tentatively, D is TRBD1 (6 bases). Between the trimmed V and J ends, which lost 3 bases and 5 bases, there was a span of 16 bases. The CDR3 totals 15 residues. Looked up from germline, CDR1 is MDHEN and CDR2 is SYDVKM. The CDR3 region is CASSFPARGWYGYTF. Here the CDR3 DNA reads TGTGCCAGCAGTTTTCCCGCCAGGGGTTGGTATGGCTACACCTTC.

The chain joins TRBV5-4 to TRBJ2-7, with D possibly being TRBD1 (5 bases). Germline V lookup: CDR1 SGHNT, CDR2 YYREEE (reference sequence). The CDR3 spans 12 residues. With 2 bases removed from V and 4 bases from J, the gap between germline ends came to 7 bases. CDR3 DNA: TGTGCCAGCAGCTTCTCAGGGTACGAGCAGTACTTC. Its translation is CASSFSGYEQYF.

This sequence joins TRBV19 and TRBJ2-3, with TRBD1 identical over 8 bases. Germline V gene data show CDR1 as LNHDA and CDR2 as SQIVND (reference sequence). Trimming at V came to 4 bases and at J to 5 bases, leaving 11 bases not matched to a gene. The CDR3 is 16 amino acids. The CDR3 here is CASSTAGTGLVDTQYF. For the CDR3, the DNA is TGTGCCAGTAGTACCGCCGGGACAGGATTAGTAGATACGCAGTATTTT.